This T cell receptor beta chain was retrieved from a study of blood T cell repertoires in COVID-19. Study as a whole: Donors in the United States, Italy and Spain gave samples during acute or convalescent COVID-19. T cells, B-cell-depleted T cells, or PBMCs provided the cDNA or gDNA that served as material.

Per the germline V gene, CDR1 is MNHEY and CDR2 is SVGAGI. The CDR3 consists of 15 residues. The J segment lost 8 bases and the V segment lost 5 bases, leaving 11 bases of the junction unmatched. Authors' methods: For nucleated cells, counts were estimated from reference gene primer amplification. Sequenced by immunoSEQ multiplex PCR; TCRdb stores in-frame clones only, minus some. V, J and clone size reflect that table, while D and trimming were determined from the DNA. The table lists under 80,000 clones, just under 90% of them singletons. The chain employs TRBV6-5 and TRBJ1-2; 10 bases line up with TRBD1. Sequenced input: peripheral blood. The receptor was derived from a woman aged 80 or over with active COVID-19. CDR3 protein: CASSPQRTGGKGYTF. The CDR3 coding sequence is TGTGCCAGCAGTCCCCAAAGGACAGGGGGTAAAGGCTACACCTTC.